Listed below are T cell receptor beta chains from one sample, sequenced in a study of T cell repertoires and HLA-DP antigens. Assay used: immunoSEQ multiplex PCR; TCRdb lists only in-frame clones, some missing. The sample records approximately 110,000 clones, almost 95% being singletons. The antigens these receptors bind are not known. Sample: CD4+ T cells from PBMCs. Source of these receptors: a woman aged 18-35 years in good health and CMV-seronegative. CDR3s include the opening cysteine and the closing phenylalanine or tryptophan. A D gene is named only where the DNA matches it firmly. The listing skips clone size in some rows; elsewhere it reads once, few, many or a size class.

CDR3: CSAVVDYSNQPQHF; DNA: TGCAGCGCCGTGGTAGATTATAGCAATCAGCCCCAGCATTTT; V: TRBV29-1; size: .; D: .; J: TRBJ1-5
CDR3: CASALLRIRRGPVAKNIQYF; DNA: TGTGCCAGCGCCCTTTTAAGGATTCGGCGGGGGCCCGTAGCCAAAAACATTCAGTACTTC; V: TRBV28; size: .; D: .; J: TRBJ2-4
CDR3: CASAWTSATDTQYF; DNA: TGTGCCAGCGCCTGGACTAGCGCTACAGATACGCAGTATTTT; V: TRBV2; size: .; D: TRBD2; J: TRBJ2-3
CDR3: CASSLEVGDNSPLHF; DNA: TGTGCCAGCAGCTTAGAGGTAGGGGATAATTCACCCCTCCACTTT; V: TRBV7-2; size: .; D: .; J: TRBJ1-6
CDR3: CASSDREAFF; DNA: TGTGCCAGCAGTGACAGGGAAGCTTTCTTT; V: TRBV28; size: .; D: .; J: TRBJ1-1
CDR3: CASRPRTNTGELFF; DNA: TGTGCCAGCAGACCGCGGACTAACACCGGGGAGCTGTTTTTT; V: TRBV6-5; size: .; D: .; J: TRBJ2-2
CDR3: CAISDRAGTVDEQYF; DNA: TGTGCCATCAGTGACCGAGCCGGGACCGTAGACGAGCAGTACTTC; V: TRBV10-3; size: .; D: .; J: TRBJ2-7
CDR3: CASSLGREGQPQHF; DNA: TGCGCCAGCAGCTTGGGCAGGGAAGGGCAGCCCCAGCATTTT; V: TRBV5-1; size: .; D: .; J: TRBJ1-5
CDR3: CASSFPIYDGETQYF; DNA: TGTGCCAGCAGCTTCCCGATTTATGATGGGGAGACCCAGTACTTC; V: TRBV5-6; size: .; D: .; J: TRBJ2-5
CDR3: CASSLGGGNHNEQFF; DNA: TGTGCCAGCAGTTTAGGTGGGGGGAACCACAATGAGCAGTTCTTC; V: TRBV28; size: .; D: .; J: TRBJ2-1
CDR3: CSVLRDGGYEQYF; DNA: TGCAGCGTCCTCCGGGACGGTGGATACGAGCAGTACTTC; V: TRBV29-1; size: few; D: .; J: TRBJ2-7
CDR3: CASSWGDNTEAFF; DNA: TGCGCCAGCAGCTGGGGGGATAATACTGAAGCTTTCTTT; V: TRBV5-1; size: .; D: .; J: TRBJ1-1
CDR3: CASSYGANVLTF; DNA: TGTGCCAGCAGTTATGGGGCCAACGTCCTGACTTTC; V: TRBV2; size: .; D: .; J: TRBJ2-6
CDR3: CASSPPGGRITGELFF; DNA: TGTGCCAGCAGCCCCCCGGGGGGCCGTATCACCGGGGAGCTGTTTTTT; V: TRBV9; size: .; D: .; J: TRBJ2-2
CDR3: CAWSAQGFAYGYTF; DNA: TGTGCCTGGAGTGCACAGGGGTTCGCCTATGGCTACACCTTC; V: TRBV30; size: .; D: TRBD1; J: TRBJ1-2
CDR3: CASSYVGGNEKLFF; DNA: TGTGCCAGCAGTTACGTAGGGGGAAATGAAAAACTGTTTTTT; V: TRBV6-5; size: .; D: .; J: TRBJ1-4
CDR3: CASRSGNSNQPQHF; DNA: TGTGCCAGCAGGTCTGGGAATAGCAATCAGCCCCAGCATTTT; V: TRBV6-6; size: .; D: .; J: TRBJ1-5
CDR3: CAISDPGEYGYTF; DNA: TGTGCCATCAGTGACCCAGGGGAGTATGGCTACACCTTC; V: TRBV10-3; size: .; D: .; J: TRBJ1-2
CDR3: CASRSRYQGRDTGELFF; DNA: TGTGCCAGCAGGTCCCGATACCAGGGGAGAGACACCGGGGAGCTGTTTTTT; V: TRBV7-9; size: .; D: .; J: TRBJ2-2
CDR3: CASKEGGLNTGELFF; DNA: TGTGCCAGCAAAGAGGGGGGGTTGAACACCGGGGAGCTGTTTTTT; V: TRBV6-5; size: .; D: .; J: TRBJ2-2
CDR3: CASSLLGRNTEAFF; DNA: TGTGCCAGCAGTTTACTGGGGCGTAACACTGAAGCTTTCTTT; V: TRBV28; size: once; D: .; J: TRBJ1-1
CDR3: CASSFRSTGDPPLHF; DNA: TGTGCCAGCAGCTTTAGGTCTACAGGGGATCCACCCCTCCACTTT; V: TRBV5-6; size: once; D: TRBD1; J: TRBJ1-6
CDR3: CASSLSAGPNSYEQYF; DNA: TGTGCCAGCAGTTTATCGGCCGGGCCGAACTCCTACGAGCAGTACTTC; V: TRBV28; size: .; D: .; J: TRBJ2-7
CDR3: CASSVGGLGDTQYF; DNA: TGTGCCAGCAGCGTAGGCGGGTTGGGGGATACGCAGTATTTT; V: TRBV9; size: .; D: .; J: TRBJ2-3
CDR3: CAISARGSQETQYF; DNA: TGTGCCATCTCCGCGCGGGGGTCCCAAGAGACCCAGTACTTC; V: TRBV6-5; size: .; D: TRBD2; J: TRBJ2-5
CDR3: CASSTGIREYYNEQFF; DNA: TGTGCCAGCAGCACCGGGATCAGGGAATACTACAATGAGCAGTTCTTC; V: TRBV5-5; size: .; D: .; J: TRBJ2-1
CDR3: CASSLDPFSNQPQHF; DNA: TGTGCCAGCAGCTTAGATCCTTTTAGCAATCAGCCCCAGCATTTT; V: TRBV11-2; size: .; D: .; J: TRBJ1-5
CDR3: CASGRPAGELFF; DNA: TGTGCCAGCGGGAGGCCGGCGGGGGAGCTGTTTTTT; V: TRBV7-9; size: .; D: .; J: TRBJ2-2
CDR3: CASRSGHLYNEQFF; DNA: TGCGCCAGCAGGTCTGGTCACCTCTACAATGAGCAGTTCTTC; V: TRBV5-1; size: .; D: .; J: TRBJ2-1
CDR3: CASRLTGGGTDTQYF; DNA: TGCGCCAGCAGACTCACAGGGGGCGGCACAGATACGCAGTATTTT; V: TRBV5-1; size: once; D: TRBD1; J: TRBJ2-3
CDR3: CASSQDWGGVASNEKLFF; DNA: TGCGCCAGCAGCCAAGATTGGGGAGGGGTGGCTTCTAATGAAAAACTGTTTTTT; V: TRBV4-1; size: once; D: .; J: TRBJ1-4
CDR3: CASSSPGASGNTIYF; DNA: TGTGCCAGCAGTTCGCCGGGAGCCTCTGGAAACACCATATATTTT; V: TRBV28; size: .; D: .; J: TRBJ1-3
CDR3: CAWRGQSNQPQHF; DNA: TGTGCCTGGAGAGGACAGAGCAATCAGCCCCAGCATTTT; V: TRBV30; size: few; D: .; J: TRBJ1-5